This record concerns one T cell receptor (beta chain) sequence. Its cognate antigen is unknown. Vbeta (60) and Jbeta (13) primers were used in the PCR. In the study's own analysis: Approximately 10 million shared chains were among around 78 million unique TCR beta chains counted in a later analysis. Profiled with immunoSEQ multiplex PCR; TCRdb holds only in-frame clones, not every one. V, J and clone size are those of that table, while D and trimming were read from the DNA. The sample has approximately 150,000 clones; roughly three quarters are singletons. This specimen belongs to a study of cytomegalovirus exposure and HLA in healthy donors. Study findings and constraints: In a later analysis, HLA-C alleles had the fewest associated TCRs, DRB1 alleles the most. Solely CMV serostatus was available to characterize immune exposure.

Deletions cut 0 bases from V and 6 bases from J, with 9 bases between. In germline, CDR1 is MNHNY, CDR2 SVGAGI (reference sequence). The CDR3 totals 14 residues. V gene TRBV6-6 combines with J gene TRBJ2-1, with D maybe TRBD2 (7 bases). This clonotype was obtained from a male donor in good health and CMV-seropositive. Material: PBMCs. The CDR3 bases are TGTGCCAGCAGTTACTCGGGGGGGCCCAATGAGCAGTTCTTC. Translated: CASSYSGGPNEQFF.